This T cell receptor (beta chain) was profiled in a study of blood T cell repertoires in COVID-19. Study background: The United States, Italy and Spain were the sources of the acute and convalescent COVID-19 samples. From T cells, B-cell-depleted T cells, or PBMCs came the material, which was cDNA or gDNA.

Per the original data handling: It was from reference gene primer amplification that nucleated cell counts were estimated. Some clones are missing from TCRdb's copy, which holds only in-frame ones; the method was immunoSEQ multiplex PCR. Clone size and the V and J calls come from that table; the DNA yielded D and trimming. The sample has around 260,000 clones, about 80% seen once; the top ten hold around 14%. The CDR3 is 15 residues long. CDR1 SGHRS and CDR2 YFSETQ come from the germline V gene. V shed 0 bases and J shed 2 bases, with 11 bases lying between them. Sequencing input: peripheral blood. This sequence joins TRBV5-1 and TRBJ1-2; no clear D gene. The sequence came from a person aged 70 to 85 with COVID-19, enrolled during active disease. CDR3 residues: CASSLDPGINYGYTF. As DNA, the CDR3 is TGCGCCAGCAGCTTGGACCCAGGAATAAACTATGGCTACACCTTC.